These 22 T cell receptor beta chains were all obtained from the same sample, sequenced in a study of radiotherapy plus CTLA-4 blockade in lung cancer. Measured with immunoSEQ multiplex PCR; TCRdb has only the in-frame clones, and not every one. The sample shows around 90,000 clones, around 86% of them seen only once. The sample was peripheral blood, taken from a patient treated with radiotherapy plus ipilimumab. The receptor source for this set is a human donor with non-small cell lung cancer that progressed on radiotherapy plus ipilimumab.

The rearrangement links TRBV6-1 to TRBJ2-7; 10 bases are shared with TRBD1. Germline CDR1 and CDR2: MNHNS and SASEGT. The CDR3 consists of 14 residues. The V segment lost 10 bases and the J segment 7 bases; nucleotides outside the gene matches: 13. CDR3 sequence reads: CATRQGATTREQYF. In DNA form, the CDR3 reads TGTGCCACGCGACAGGGGGCCACAACTAGGGAGCAGTACTTC.

CDR3 in amino acids: CAWSVRGRGNEQFF. DNA for the CDR3: TGTGCCTGGAGTGTACGAGGCAGGGGAAATGAGCAGTTCTTC. This chain connects TRBV30 to TRBJ2-1; D possibly corresponds to TRBD1 (6 bases). The CDR3 length is 14 residues. The V gene lost 0 bases and the J gene lost 7 bases, with 13 bases spanning the gap. Germline CDR1 and CDR2: GTSNPN and SVGIG (reference sequence).

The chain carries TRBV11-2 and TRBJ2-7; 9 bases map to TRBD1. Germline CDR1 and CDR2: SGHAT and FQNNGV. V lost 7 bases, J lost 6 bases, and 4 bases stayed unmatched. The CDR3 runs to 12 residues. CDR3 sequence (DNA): TGTGCCAGCACCTGGACAGGGGCCGAGCAGTACTTC. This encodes CASTWTGAEQYF.

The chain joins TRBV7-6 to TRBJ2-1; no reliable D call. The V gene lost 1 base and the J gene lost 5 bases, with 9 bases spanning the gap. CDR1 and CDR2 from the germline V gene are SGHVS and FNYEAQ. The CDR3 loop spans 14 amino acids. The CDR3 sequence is CASSLVSLNNEQFF. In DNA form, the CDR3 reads TGTGCCAGCAGCTTAGTTTCCCTTAACAATGAGCAGTTCTTC. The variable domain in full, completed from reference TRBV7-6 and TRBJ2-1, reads GAGVSQSPRYKVTKRGQDVALRCDPISGHVSLYWYRQALGQGPEFLTYFNYEAQQDKSGLPNDRFSAERPEGSISTLTIQRTEQRDSAMYRCASSLVSLNNEQFFGPGTRLTVL.

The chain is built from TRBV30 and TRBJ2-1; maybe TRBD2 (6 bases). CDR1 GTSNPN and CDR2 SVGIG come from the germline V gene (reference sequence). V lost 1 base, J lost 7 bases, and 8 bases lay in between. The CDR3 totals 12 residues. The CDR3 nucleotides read TGTGCCTGGAGTGCGGGAGTGAATGAGCAGTTCTTC. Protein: CAWSAGVNEQFF.

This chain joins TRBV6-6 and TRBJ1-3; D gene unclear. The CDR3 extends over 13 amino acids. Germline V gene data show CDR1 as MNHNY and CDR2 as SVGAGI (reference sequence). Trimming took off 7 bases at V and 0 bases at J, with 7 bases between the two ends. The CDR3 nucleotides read TGTGCCAGCACCGGGAGCTCTGGAAACACCATATATTTT. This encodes CASTGSSGNTIYF.

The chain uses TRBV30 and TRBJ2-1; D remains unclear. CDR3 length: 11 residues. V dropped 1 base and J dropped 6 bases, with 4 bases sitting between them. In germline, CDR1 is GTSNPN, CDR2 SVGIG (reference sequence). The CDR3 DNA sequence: TGTGCCTGGAGTGCGTTCAATGAGCAGTTCTTC. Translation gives CAWSAFNEQFF.

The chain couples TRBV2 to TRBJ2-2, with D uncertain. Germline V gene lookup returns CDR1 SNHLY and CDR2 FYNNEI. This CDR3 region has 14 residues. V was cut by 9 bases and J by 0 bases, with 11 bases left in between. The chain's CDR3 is CASTYLANTGELFF. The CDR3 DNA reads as TGTGCCAGTACGTACCTTGCGAACACCGGGGAGCTGTTTTTT.

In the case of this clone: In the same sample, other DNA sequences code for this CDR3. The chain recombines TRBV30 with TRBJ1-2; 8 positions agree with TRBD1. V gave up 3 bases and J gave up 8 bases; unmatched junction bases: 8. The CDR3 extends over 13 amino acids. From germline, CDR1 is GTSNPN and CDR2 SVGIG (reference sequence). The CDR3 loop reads CAWRTTGEGGYTF. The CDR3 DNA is TGTGCCTGGAGGACGACAGGGGAGGGGGGCTACACCTTC.

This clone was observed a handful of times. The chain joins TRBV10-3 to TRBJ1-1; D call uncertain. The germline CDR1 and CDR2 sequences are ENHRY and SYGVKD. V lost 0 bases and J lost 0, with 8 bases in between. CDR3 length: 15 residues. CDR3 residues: CAISESLDMNTEAFF. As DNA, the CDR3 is TGTGCCATCAGTGAGTCCCTCGACATGAACACTGAAGCTTTCTTT.

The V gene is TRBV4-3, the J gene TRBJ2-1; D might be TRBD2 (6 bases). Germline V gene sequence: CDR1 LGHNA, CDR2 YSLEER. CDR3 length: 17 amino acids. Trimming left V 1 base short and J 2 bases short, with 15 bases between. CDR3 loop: CASSQVPYGGTYNEQFF. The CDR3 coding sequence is TGCGCCAGCAGCCAAGTGCCGTACGGGGGTACCTACAATGAGCAGTTCTTC.

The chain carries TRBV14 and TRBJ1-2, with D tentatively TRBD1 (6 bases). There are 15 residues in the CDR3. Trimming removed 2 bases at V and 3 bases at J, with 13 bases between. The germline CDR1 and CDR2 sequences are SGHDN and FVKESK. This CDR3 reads CASSQQTGIYYGYTF. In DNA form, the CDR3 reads TGTGCCAGCAGCCAACAGACAGGTATCTACTATGGCTACACCTTC.

CDR3 sequence: CASSQNSDRDYSNQPQHF. CDR3 in DNA: TGTGCCAGCAGCCAAAATTCAGACAGGGATTATAGCAATCAGCCCCAGCATTTT. J is TRBJ1-5 and V is TRBV4-2; TRBD1 matches at 7 bases. In germline, CDR1 is LGHNA, CDR2 YNFKEQ. The J segment lost 0 bases and the V segment lost 2 bases, leaving 10 bases of the junction unmatched. CDR3 length: 18 amino acids.

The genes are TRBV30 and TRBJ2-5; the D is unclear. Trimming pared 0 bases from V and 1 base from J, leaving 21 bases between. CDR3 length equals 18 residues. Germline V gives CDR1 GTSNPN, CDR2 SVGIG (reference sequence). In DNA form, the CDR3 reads TGTGCCTGGAGTGTACCTCTATATCTAGGAATCTCCCAAGAGACCCAGTACTTC. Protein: CAWSVPLYLGISQETQYF. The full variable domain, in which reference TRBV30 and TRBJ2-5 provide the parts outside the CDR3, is SQTIHQWPATLVQPVGSPLSLECTVEGTSNPNLYWYRQAAGRGLQLLFYSVGIGQISSEVPQNLSASRPQDRQFILSSKKLLLSDSGFYLCAWSVPLYLGISQETQYFGPGTRLLVL.

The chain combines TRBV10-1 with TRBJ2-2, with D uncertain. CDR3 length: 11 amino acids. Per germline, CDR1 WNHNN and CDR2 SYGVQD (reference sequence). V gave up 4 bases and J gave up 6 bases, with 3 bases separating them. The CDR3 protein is CASSGAGELFF. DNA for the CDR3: TGCGCCAGCAGTGGGGCCGGGGAGCTGTTTTTT.

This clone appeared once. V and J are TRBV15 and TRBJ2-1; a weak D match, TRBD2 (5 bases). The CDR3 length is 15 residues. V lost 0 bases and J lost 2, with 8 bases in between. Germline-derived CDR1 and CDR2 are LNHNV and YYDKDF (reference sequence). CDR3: CATSRDVEAYNEQFF. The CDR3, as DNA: TGTGCCACCAGCAGAGATGTGGAGGCCTACAATGAGCAGTTCTTC.

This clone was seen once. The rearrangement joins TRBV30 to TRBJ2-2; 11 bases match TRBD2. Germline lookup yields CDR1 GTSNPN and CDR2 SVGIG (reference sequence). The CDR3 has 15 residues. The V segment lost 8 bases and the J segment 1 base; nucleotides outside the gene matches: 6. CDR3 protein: CAQRLAGGNTGELFF. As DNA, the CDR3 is TGTGCCCAACGGCTAGCGGGAGGGAACACCGGGGAGCTGTTTTTT.

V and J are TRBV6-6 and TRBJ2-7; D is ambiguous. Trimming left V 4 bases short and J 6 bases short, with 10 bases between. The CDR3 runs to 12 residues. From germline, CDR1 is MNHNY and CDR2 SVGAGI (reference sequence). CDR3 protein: CASSSLAVEQYF. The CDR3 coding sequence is TGTGCCAGCAGTTCTCTTGCGGTCGAGCAGTACTTC.

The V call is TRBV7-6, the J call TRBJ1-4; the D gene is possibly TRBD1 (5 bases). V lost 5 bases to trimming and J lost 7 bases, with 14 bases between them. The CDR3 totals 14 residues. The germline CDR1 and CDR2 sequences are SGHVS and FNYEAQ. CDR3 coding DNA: TGTGCCAGCAGCCCCGGGGCGGAGAGTGAAAAACTGTTTTTT. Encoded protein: CASSPGAESEKLFF.

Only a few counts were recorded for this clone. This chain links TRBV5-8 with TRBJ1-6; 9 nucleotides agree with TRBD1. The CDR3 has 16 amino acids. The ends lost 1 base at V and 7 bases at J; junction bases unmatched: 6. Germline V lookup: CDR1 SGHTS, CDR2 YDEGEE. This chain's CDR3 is CASSLFGQGSNSPLHF. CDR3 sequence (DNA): TGTGCCAGCAGCTTGTTCGGACAGGGGTCGAATTCACCCCTCCACTTT. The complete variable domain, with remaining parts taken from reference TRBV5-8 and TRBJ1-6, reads EAGVTQSPTHLIKTRGQQATLRCSPISGHTSVYWYQQALGLGLQFLLWYDEGEERNRGNFPPRFSGRQFPNYSSELNVNALELEDSALYLCASSLFGQGSNSPLHFGNGTRLTVT.

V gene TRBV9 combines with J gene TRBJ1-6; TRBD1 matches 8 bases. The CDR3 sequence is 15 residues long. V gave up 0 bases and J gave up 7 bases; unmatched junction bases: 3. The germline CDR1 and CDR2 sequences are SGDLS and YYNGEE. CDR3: CASSVEWTGNSPLHF. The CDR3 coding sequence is TGTGCCAGCAGCGTAGAGTGGACAGGGAATTCACCCCTCCACTTT.

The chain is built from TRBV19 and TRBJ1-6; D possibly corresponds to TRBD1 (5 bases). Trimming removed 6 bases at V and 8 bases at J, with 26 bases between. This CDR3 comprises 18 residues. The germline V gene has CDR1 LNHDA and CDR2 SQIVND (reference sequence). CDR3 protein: CASSYGAQGSGVHSPLHF. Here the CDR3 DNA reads TGTGCCAGTAGCTATGGAGCCCAGGGAAGTGGGGTCCATTCACCCCTCCACTTT.